The 19 T cell receptor beta chains given below trace back to one sample, sequenced in a study of technical replicates of blood from a few donors. Generated by immunoSEQ multiplex PCR, the TCRdb table keeps only in-frame clones and is missing some. The top ten hold approximately 0.4% of the sample, which has approximately 73,000 clones, about 90% seen once. The sequencing sample was made of T cells isolated from PBMCs. These receptors originate from a human donor in good health.

This clone was observed once. The chain uses TRBV11-2 and TRBJ2-1; D is undetermined. Germline V gives CDR1 SGHAT, CDR2 FQNNGV. The germline V and J ends were trimmed by 1 base and 3 bases, with 7 bases remaining between them. The CDR3 spans 14 residues. The CDR3 spells CASSLGSVYNEQFF. DNA for the CDR3: TGTGCCAGCAGCTTAGGAAGCGTCTACAATGAGCAGTTCTTC.

The chain is built from TRBV5-4 and TRBJ2-1; 7 bases line up with TRBD2. Germline values: CDR1 SGHNT, CDR2 YYREEE (reference sequence). J gave up 2 bases and V 0 bases, and 5 bases lay outside the gene matches. This CDR3 contains 16 residues. The CDR3 is CASSLVWEGPYNEQFF. In DNA, the CDR3 is TGTGCCAGCAGCTTGGTGTGGGAGGGCCCCTACAATGAGCAGTTCTTC.

The table lists this clone with a count of one. CDR3 sequence (DNA): TGTGCCAGCAGCTTAACCGGCGGTCTTGGCTACACCTTC. Amino acid sequence: CASSLTGGLGYTF. This rearrangement joins TRBV7-3 to TRBJ1-2, with no clear D. V was pared by 0 bases and J by 7 bases, with 9 bases between. The CDR3 sequence is 13 residues long. Per the germline V gene, CDR1 is SGHTA and CDR2 is FQGTGA.

The V call is TRBV29-1, the J call TRBJ2-7, with TRBD1 identical over 8 bases. Trimming at V came to 6 bases and at J to 2 bases, leaving 9 bases not matched to a gene. Germline V gene sequence: CDR1 SQVTM, CDR2 ANQGSEA. The CDR3 is 14 residues long. As DNA, the CDR3 is TGCAGCGTCTTATATCAGGGGGCGACCTACGAGCAGTACTTC. Its translation: CSVLYQGATYEQYF.

The chain uses TRBV9 and TRBJ2-5; D is unclear. Trimming shortened V by 1 base and J by 2 bases, and 6 bases separated the two germline ends. CDR1 and CDR2 (germline): SGDLS, YYNGEE. There are 13 residues in the CDR3. CDR3 sequence: CASSVTDQETQYF. In DNA, the CDR3 is TGTGCCAGCAGCGTAACAGATCAAGAGACCCAGTACTTC.

The gene calls are TRBV30 and TRBJ2-1; 8 nucleotides agree with TRBD1. The germline gives CDR1 GTSNPN, CDR2 SVGIG (reference sequence). The CDR3 covers 13 residues. V was pared by 8 bases and J by 8 bases, with 11 bases of the junction left unmatched. The CDR3 spells CAIRQGASHEQFF. CDR3 in DNA: TGTGCCATCCGGCAGGGGGCGAGCCATGAGCAGTTCTTC.

The chain links TRBV4-3 to TRBJ2-1; 9 positions match TRBD2. CDR1 is LGHNA, CDR2 YSLEER, per germline. This CDR3 region has 15 residues. Losses at the gene ends were 0 bases for V and 15 bases for J; bases not matched to a gene: 12. CDR3 region: CASSQDFRTSVSRFF. In nucleotides, the CDR3 is TGCGCCAGCAGCCAAGATTTCAGGACTAGCGTGAGTAGGTTCTTC.

This rearrangement joins TRBV7-9 to TRBJ2-3; possibly TRBD2 for D (5 bases). Trimming took 8 bases from V and 2 from J, leaving 17 bases between them. The germline gives CDR1 SEHNR, CDR2 FQNEAQ (reference sequence). This CDR3 has 15 residues. Here the CDR3 DNA reads TGTGCCAGCCCATCTAGCTTCCCCTTCACAGATACGCAGTATTTT. Its translation is CASPSSFPFTDTQYF.

J is TRBJ2-5 and V is TRBV4-3, with a tentative D call TRBD2 (7 bases). The CDR3 covers 16 residues. V was trimmed by 3 bases and J by 3 bases, leaving 17 bases between them. Germline V gives CDR1 LGHNA, CDR2 YSLEER. The CDR3 sequence is CASSHLRGGIKETQYF. CDR3 bases: TGCGCCAGCAGCCATCTCAGGGGAGGGATTAAAGAGACCCAGTACTTC.

This clone was detected once. As DNA, the CDR3 is TGTGCCAGCAGTTACGGACTAGTGAGTGAGCAGTTCTTC. It specifies CASSYGLVSEQFF. This sequence joins TRBV6-5 and TRBJ2-1; 7 bases map to TRBD2. This CDR3 has 13 residues. Germline-derived CDR1 and CDR2 are MNHEY and SVGAGI. V shed 2 bases and J 9 bases; nucleotides not matched to a gene: 4.

This chain links TRBV11-2 with TRBJ2-3; TRBD2 agrees at 9 bases. CDR1 is SGHAT, CDR2 FQNNGV, per germline. CDR3 length equals 16 residues. J lost 2 bases, V lost 1 base, and 4 bases had no gene match. The CDR3 loop reads CASSLVAGAITDTQYF. CDR3 in DNA: TGTGCCAGCAGCTTAGTAGCGGGAGCCATCACAGATACGCAGTATTTT.

The J gene is TRBJ2-3, the V gene TRBV5-1; D may be TRBD2 (8 bases). The CDR3 consists of 17 residues. V was trimmed by 4 bases and J by 1 base, leaving 19 bases between them. In germline, CDR1 is SGHRS, CDR2 YFSETQ. The CDR3 reads CASSREGASGRTDTQYF. The CDR3 DNA reads TGCGCCAGCAGCCGAGAGGGGGCTAGCGGGCGCACAGATACGCAGTATTTT.

V usage is TRBV5-6 and J usage is TRBJ1-1; 7 nucleotides align to TRBD1. Germline-derived CDR1 and CDR2 are SGHDT and YYEEEE. The CDR3 extends over 15 amino acids. Germline trimming cut 4 bases from V and 1 base from J; bases unmatched to any gene: 7. The CDR3 here is CASSDTGAGNTEAFF. DNA of the CDR3: TGTGCCAGCAGCGATACAGGGGCAGGGAACACTGAAGCTTTCTTT.

The rearrangement uses TRBV6-1 and TRBJ1-4; TRBD1 matches 7 bases. The CDR3 runs to 14 residues. V shed 5 bases, J shed 4 bases, and the junction held 4 bases outside the gene matches. Germline CDR1 and CDR2: MNHNS and SASEGT. CDR3 residues: CASSPTGNNEKLFF. The CDR3 coding sequence is TGTGCCAGCAGTCCGACAGGGAATAATGAAAAACTGTTTTTT.

The gene calls are TRBV29-1 and TRBJ1-2; the D is unclear. There are 14 residues in the CDR3. Germline CDR1 reads SQVTM; CDR2 reads ANQGSEA. V shed 3 bases and J shed 8 bases, with 19 bases lying between them. The DNA of the CDR3 is TGCAGCGTTGAGCACAAGGACTTAAGTGGAGGCTACACCTTC. This gives the protein CSVEHKDLSGGYTF.

The rearrangement links TRBV10-3 to TRBJ1-4; no firm D call. The CDR3 covers 13 residues. Trimming removed 10 bases at V and 3 bases at J, with 12 bases between. Germline CDR1 ENHRY, CDR2 SYGVKD. The CDR3 sequence is CATLGESNEKLFF. For the CDR3, the DNA is TGTGCCACCCTCGGGGAATCTAATGAAAAACTGTTTTTT.

V gene TRBV19 combines with J gene TRBJ2-7; TRBD1 agrees at 7 bases. The CDR3 length is 13 residues. In germline, CDR1 is LNHDA, CDR2 SQIVND (reference sequence). Trimming at V came to 3 bases and at J to 3 bases, leaving 2 bases not matched to a gene. CDR3 loop: CASSMRGHYEQYF. The DNA for the CDR3 is TGTGCCAGTAGTATGAGGGGGCACTACGAGCAGTACTTC.

This chain uses TRBV7-2 with TRBJ2-7; TRBD2 matches 9 bases. In germline, CDR1 is SGHTA, CDR2 FQGNSA. This CDR3 contains 15 residues. V was pared by 3 bases and J by 2 bases, with 5 bases of the junction left unmatched. The CDR3 loop reads CASSFQRGRAYEQYF. CDR3 coding DNA: TGTGCCAGCAGCTTCCAACGCGGGAGGGCCTACGAGCAGTACTTC.

This chain links TRBV7-8 with TRBJ2-2; D may be TRBD1 (6 bases). Germline V lookup: CDR1 SGHVS, CDR2 FQNEAQ. The CDR3 contains 17 residues. V lost 3 bases and J lost 3, with 17 bases in between. The CDR3 loop is CASSFLGGQTYTGELFF. Written as DNA, the CDR3 is TGTGCCAGCAGCTTTCTGGGCGGACAGACCTACACCGGGGAGCTGTTTTTT. Supplemented by reference TRBV7-8 and TRBJ2-2, the full variable domain reads GAGVSQSPRYKVAKRGQDVALRCDPISGHVSLFWYQQALGQGPEFLTYFQNEAQLDKSGLPSDRFFAERPEGSVSTLKIQRTQQEDSAVYLCASSFLGGQTYTGELFFGEGSRLTVL.